This TCR beta chain was recorded in a study of a mutant IDH1 vaccine in newly diagnosed glioma. Study details: The treated population exhibited a male proportion of about 60%, a female proportion of roughly 40%, and a mean age of about 39 years.

The length of the CDR3 is 14 residues. The V end was cut by 2 bases, the J end by 4 bases, with 11 bases between. CDR1 and CDR2 (germline): MNHEY, SMNVEV (reference sequence). This clone was detected once. Its antigen is unidentified. The assay was immunoSEQ multiplex PCR, and TCRdb's table has in-frame clones only and misses some. In the table there are 60,000 to 65,000 clones, around 84% of which are singletons. Time point of the sample: week 35, safety follow-up. With topical imiquimod, each dose of the vaccine consisted of 300 ug of mutant IDH1 20-mer peptide. Sequencing was performed on PBMCs, taken from a glioma patient whose treatment included an IDH1 peptide vaccine. This sequence originates from a man aged 30 to 45 with glioma. The chain employs TRBV27 and TRBJ1-2; TRBD1 is a possible D gene (5 bases). The CDR3 protein is CASSLKGLGYGYTF. The CDR3 DNA follows: TGTGCCAGCAGTTTAAAGGGGCTTGGCTATGGCTACACCTTC.